This TCR beta chain originates from a study of identical twins. The CDR3 has 14 residues. From germline, CDR1 is SGHTA and CDR2 FQGNSA. TCRdb itself ran the 5' RACE reads through MiXCR, one entry per CDR3 protein. The sample contains approximately 700,000 distinct CDR3 sequences, around a sixth of which appear only once. The table lists this clonotype with many counts. At one end, the junction sequence differs from germline, possibly due to a read error. These data are also associated with another study on T cells expressing NK-cell markers.

This chain links TRBV7-2 with TRBJ2-2; no clear D. This sequence was found in a woman aged 18-29 years in good health. The sequenced material came from PBMCs. The CDR3 sequence is CASSLGLNTGELFF. The CDR3, as DNA: TGTGCCAGCAGTTTAGGGTTGAACACCGGGGAGCTGTTTTTT.